This TCR beta chain was identified in a study of cytomegalovirus exposure and HLA in healthy donors. Each donor's status was that of a healthy bone marrow donor. The CDR3 sequence is 15 residues long. Unmatched junction bases numbered 8, after V lost 5 bases and J lost 5 bases. The germline V gene has CDR1 LGHNA and CDR2 YSLEER. It was with 60 Vbeta and 13 Jbeta primers that the PCR ran. Generated by immunoSEQ multiplex PCR, the TCRdb table keeps only in-frame clones and is missing some. This repertoire shows 80,000 to 130,000 clones, approximately 70% found once; its top ten account for approximately 4.8%. The study's findings and limits: Reported performance of the classifier showed diagnosis of cytomegalovirus status with high specificity and sensitivity. There were several of the most significant clusters that appeared linked to common viral pathogens in a later analysis.

A remark on this clone: What it binds is not known.

The clonotype was recovered from a woman in her late teens or twenties in good health and CMV-seropositive. The chain links TRBV4-3 to TRBJ2-3, with 9 bases matching TRBD1. The sequenced sample consisted of PBMCs. For the CDR3, the DNA is TGCGCCAGCAGCGGCCACAGGGGGCGCTTAGATACGCAGTATTTT. It is translated as CASSGHRGRLDTQYF.